A single TCR beta chain is shown here with its context. The target antigen is unknown. Germline V lookup: CDR1 SQVTM, CDR2 ANQGSEA. The CDR3 sequence is 14 residues long. V lost 6 bases and J lost 5; bases outside the gene matches: 12. This sample was taken from a study of early T cells in non-severe SARS-CoV-2 infection. Regarding the study as a whole: The VDJdb matching leaned toward anti-spike CD8 responses and overlooked private and CD4 specificities.

The TCR library protocol was used to attach unique molecular identifiers. These identifiers were attached to individual cDNA molecules. One entry per CDR3 protein, called by TCRdb with MiXCR from the 5' RACE reads. The sample comprises around 53,000 distinct CDR3 sequences, about 12% of which are singletons, and over 2% rests with the top ten. The chain employs TRBV29-1 and TRBJ2-7; TRBD2 aligns across 8 bases. This sequence was found in an adult who was a healthcare worker with PCR-confirmed SARS-CoV-2 infection or an uninfected control (not recorded which). The sample consisted of whole blood, taken at baseline. CDR3 in DNA: TGCAGCGTACATAAAAGCGGGAGTTACCACGAGCAGTACTTC. Protein sequence: CSVHKSGSYHEQYF.